Below, one T cell receptor (beta chain) is given with its context. Its binding antigen is unknown. Base qualities were left out, and no much larger clone turns up one base away. The source of the sample is a study of cytomegalovirus exposure and HLA in healthy donors (dated by TCRdb to 2016 to 2017). Background on the whole study: In an earlier analysis of roughly 590 of the donors, less than 350 Gb of sequence data and some 120 million unique TCR beta sequences from roughly 180 million T cells were reported. Besides the first cohort of roughly 640 subjects, a separate validation cohort made up of roughly 120 different subjects was used. Rather than using new phenotypic data, the later analysis identified candidate immune exposures from TCR beta sequences and from how often those sequences occurred across donors. An earlier analysis of a few hundred of the donors applied high-throughput TCR beta sequencing to assess whether each TCR beta V gene segment acted as functional or pseudogenic. Typing coverage differed by locus: A, B, C, DRB1 and DQB1 were typed in about 620-630 donors, DQA1 in 522, DPA1 in 600 to 610, and DPB1 in just under 490. On average, over 200,000 unique TCR beta nucleotide sequences were sequenced per donor among several hundred genotyped donors of the cohort, with roughly 18% of those sequences being non-productive. In a later genetic analysis, genome-wide SNP genotypes for about 65% of the roughly 700 donors were used, and that subset was treated as a discovery cohort. Of the 350 to 450 genotyped donors, less than 90% were placed in the genetic ancestry cluster associated with self-reported Caucasian donors. Because of strong linkage in the cohort, four or five DR-DQ haplotypes were treated as single units for association and clustering. Donor age, sex, ethnicity and CMV serostatus were collected together with the repertoire data. The study profiled the T cell repertoires of hundreds of subjects by immunosequencing and related them to cytomegalovirus serostatus. An early release that covered approximately 600 HLA-typed donors contained about 290 gigabases of sequencing data and about 93 million unique TCR sequences. A later analysis re-analyzed previously published TCR beta repertoires from 500 to 700 donors and added high-resolution HLA genotyping to study TCR occurrence patterns. To predict cytomegalovirus infection status, the study brought together high-throughput TCR immunosequencing, statistical association of individual TCRs with disease status, and machine learning. Both class I and class II loci were covered by HLA typing, at four-digit resolution. Every discovery cohort repertoire had been produced on one sequencing platform. The aim of the study was to test whether cataloging public T cell receptors could identify signatures of past pathogen exposure.

The paper's findings and limits, for the study overall: For the cohort, immune exposure information was limited to CMV serostatus. Compared with equally common non-associated chains, HLA-associated TCR beta chains in a later analysis were more clonally expanded and had lower generation probabilities. Linkage disequilibrium might explain the correlated functional status among segregating V segments, but an unknown experimental factor could not be excluded. Across donors, most TCR sequences were observed very rarely, whereas some public TCRs were present in many individuals. In an earlier analysis of more than 450 of the donors, most TCR beta V segments were observed in productive rearrangements about 87% or about 30% of the time, broadly matching IMGT annotations. The authors suggested that the approach could potentially be generalized to other disease states and immunological phenotypes. At a false discovery rate of 0.05, a later analysis linked about 17,000 TCR beta sequences to specific HLA alleles. HLA typing was unavailable for some donors at each locus, so association tests used only the typed subset. Assigning TCR associations to individual alleles was difficult when HLA alleles, especially DR and DQ, strongly co-occurred. A group of highly shared sequence variants was considered likely to be a technical artifact of the sequencing pipeline. Because the 87-base-pair reads could not distinguish some IMGT-functional V segments, including TRBV6-2 and TRBV6-3, those segments were excluded. According to a later analysis, TCR association rates differed among HLA loci, with DRB1 alleles showing the most associated TCRs and HLA-C alleles showing the fewest. In a later genetic analysis, fewer N-insertions in productive TCRs were reported among donors in an Asian-associated ancestry cluster than the roughly 700-donor mean. A few of the identified cytomegalovirus-associated TCR beta chains were confirmed in vitro to be specific for cytomegalovirus antigens. Roughly uniform sequencing depth across donors was assumed in presence/absence analyses, although this assumption may not hold. The cohort was sequenced for TCR beta chains only, and without alpha or paired-chain data the features that could be detected were limited. A further reported finding was that TCR beta sequences accurately predicted the HLA-A and HLA-B alleles for most subjects in the first cohort. Seventeen rarely observed V segments, including chromosome 9 orphons, were excluded from the earlier analysis of approximately 500 of the donors because counts were too low. In a later analysis, most CMV-associated TCR beta chains were found to appear HLA-restricted, with HLA associations seemingly driven largely by CMV exposure. In the study, some 160 TCR beta chains were listed as associated with cytomegalovirus. In both the original and validation cohorts, the classifier was reported to diagnose cytomegalovirus status with high specificity and sensitivity. V-gene and J-gene trimming of TCR beta chains was associated with a missense DCLRE1C variant in a later genetic analysis, and the association was replicated in an independent cohort. Several of the top co-occurrence clusters appeared to be linked to parvovirus B19, influenza, CMV and Epstein-Barr virus, according to a later analysis.

In total, 666 healthy bone marrow donors made up the cohort. At the time of sampling, all cohort members were nominally healthy, though unrecorded immune exposures were likely present. The donor was CMV seropositive and belonged to the group of more than 250 seropositive cohort members. A peripheral blood sample was provided by each donor, and peripheral blood mononuclear cells were used for TCR beta sequencing. The Qiagen DNeasy Blood Extraction Kit was used to extract genomic DNA from the blood cell samples. CDR1 SGHNT and CDR2 YYREEE were looked up in the germline V gene (reference sequence). The CDR3 numbers 15 residues from cysteine through phenylalanine. Of the read, only the CDR3 DNA is kept; its 45 bases are in frame from base 1. The germline V end is reduced by 2 bases and the J end by 7 bases; junction bases left unmatched: 6. Libraries were constructed by the immunoSEQ multiplex PCR assay. A mixture of 60 forward primers for TCR Vbeta segments and 13 reverse primers for TCR Jbeta segments was used in the multiplex PCR. The CDR3 region of rearranged TCR beta genes was amplified from genomic DNA by a multiplex PCR assay. The Illumina HiSeq System was used to sequence the amplified TCR beta libraries as 87-base-pair reads. The source study handled its data this way. Across the roughly 700 repertoires, a later analysis counted tens of millions of unique TCR beta chains, 9 million to 14 million of which were shared by at least two donors. Raw reads were error-corrected and collapsed into unique sequences by a nearest-neighbor algorithm in which closely related sequences were merged to remove PCR and sequencing errors. Alignment of CDR3 sequences to IMGT reference sequences was used to assign V, D and J gene segments. For a sequence to be retained, a match of at least six nucleotides to both a V gene segment and a J gene segment was required. A rearrangement counted as productive if the CDR3 had no stop codons and remained in frame with V and J, and every other rearrangement counted as non-productive. Following IMGT convention, CDR3 was defined as the stretch from the second conserved V-encoded cysteine up to the conserved J-encoded phenylalanine. The earlier analysis of about 560 of the donors excluded any sequence lacking an unambiguous match to a single V gene segment. An earlier analysis of 550 to 650 of the donors classified V segments as functional when productive rearrangements were above 56.7% and as segregating when the standard deviation between donors was above 5%. A statistical classification framework was built to diagnose cytomegalovirus status from the catalog of TCR beta chain sequences. In a later analysis, V and J genes were assigned by comparing TCR nucleotide sequences against IMGT/GENE-DB human TR gene sequences. The TCRdist pipeline was used in a later analysis to assign CDR3 sequences and most-parsimonious VDJ recombination scenarios. In a later analysis, each TCR beta chain was defined by its CDR3 amino acid sequence together with its V-gene family, and reads lacking a unique V-gene family were excluded. As a way to deal with suspected cross-contamination and a sequencing artifact, a later analysis dropped 450 to 600 nucleotide sequences that were highly shared and had low generation probability. In a later analysis, a clonal expansion index was calculated for each public chain from normalized within-repertoire ranks of inferred template counts. Generation probabilities in a later analysis came from a VDJ recombination model fitted to out-of-frame rearrangements, and those results were checked against IGoR. Hypergeometric tests were used in a later analysis to score TCR-TCR, TCR-HLA and TCR-CMV co-occurrence, with a repertoire-size bias correction applied to the TCR pairs. False discovery rates were estimated in a later analysis by permuting HLA or CMV assignments 20 times. In a later analysis, co-occurring TCRs were grouped using DBSCAN, with TCRdist sequence similarity added in when clustering inside HLA-allele-positive subsets. Co-occurrence clustering excluded repertoires with fewer than 30,000 or more than 120,000 public chains, plus five with anomalous nucleotide sharing. TCRdb obtained this table from immuneACCESS and retained in-frame rearrangements with V and J assigned. These tables miss some clones; where compared with another copy, unresolved V genes account for less than half of the shortfall, and the remainder is unexplained. V and J calls and clone size are as listed in that table; D and trimming were resolved from the DNA. The sample table lists under 200,000 clones, roughly 85% of them with a count of one. The ten most abundant clones make up around 9% of the sample.

The chain is made from TRBV5-4 and TRBJ1-4; 9 nucleotides in the junction match TRBD1. The receptor comes from a male donor in good health and CMV-seropositive. The sequenced sample consisted of PBMCs. The CDR3: CASSLGDRVGEKLFF. The sequence in DNA is TGTGCCAGCAGCTTAGGGGACAGGGTTGGTGAAAAACTGTTTTTT.